What follows is one T cell receptor beta chain and its context. What it recognizes is unknown. Germline V gene sequence: CDR1 SGHRS, CDR2 YFSETQ. The CDR3 covers 16 residues. The junction had 2 bases not matched to a gene; V was cut back by 0 bases and J by 0 bases. 13 Jbeta primers and 60 Vbeta primers were used for the PCR. Sequencing used immunoSEQ multiplex PCR; TCRdb keeps in-frame clones, though not all of them. This sample has approximately 130,000 clones, with roughly 79% found just once. This specimen belongs to a study of cytomegalovirus exposure and HLA in healthy donors. Study outcomes and limitations: In an earlier analysis, most TCR beta V segments were productive about 87% or about 30% of the time. It was around 160 TCR beta chains that were listed as cytomegalovirus-associated.

The origin of this receptor is a boy aged 2 to 9 in good health and CMV-seronegative. Sequenced input: PBMCs. The V call is TRBV5-1, the J call TRBJ2-3; 9 nucleotides agree with TRBD2. DNA of the CDR3: TGCGCCAGCAGCTTGGGACTAGCGGCTAGCACAGATACGCAGTATTTT. Its protein is CASSLGLAASTDTQYF.